This T cell receptor (beta chain) was sequenced in a study of T cells in Graves' hyperthyroidism and ophthalmopathy. Deletions cut 6 bases from V and 2 bases from J, with 8 bases between. CDR1 is DFQATT, CDR2 SNEGSKA, per germline (reference sequence). The CDR3 runs 12 residues. Template material for amplifying TCR beta CDR3 regions consisted of RNA transcripts. HTBI primers drove first-round RT-PCR of the TCR CDR3. One entry per CDR3 protein results from TCRdb running MiXCR on the multiplex PCR reads. The table includes about 270,000 distinct CDR3 sequences, approximately 21% detected once. The sequenced sample was blood. This TCR derives from a man aged 25 to 40 with Graves' ophthalmopathy. The chain couples TRBV20-1 to TRBJ1-5; weak D call: TRBD1 (5 bases). CDR3 in DNA: TGCAGTGCCCAGGGAGGCAATCAGCCCCAGCATTTT. Its protein is CSAQGGNQPQHF.